The rows below give T cell receptor beta chains drawn from one sample of a study of T-cell reconstitution after alpha-beta-depleted transplantation in children. In TCRdb, the PCR reads were re-called with MiXCR into one record per CDR3 protein. Among tens of thousands of distinct CDR3 sequences listed, approximately 5% were seen once. The material sequenced was PBMCs, mostly from graft donor cells, taken 180 days after TCRalphabeta/CD19-depleted stem cell transplant. All receptors derive from a boy less than two years old who had a stem cell transplant for acute myeloid leukemia, so the T cells may come from the graft donor. Both conserved end residues are part of each CDR3. A D gene is named only where the DNA matches it firmly. Clone size, where shown, is once, few, many, or a class for clones that have expanded.

>TRBD2|TRBV9|TRBJ2-1|many
TGTGCCAGCAGCGTACGGGGTAGCGGGGGGGTGTTGCTGCACAATGAGCAGTTCTTC
CASSVRGSGGVLLHNEQFF
>-|TRBV28|TRBJ1-1|many
TGTGCCAGCAGTCCACTCCGGGCCCTAGGGGTGAACACTGAAGCTTTCTTT
CASSPLRALGVNTEAFF
>-|TRBV7-2|TRBJ2-5|many
TGTGCCAGCAGCCATTCTTCCGCGGGGGCCGGGGAGACCCAGTACTTC
CASSHSSAGAGETQYF
>-|TRBV9|TRBJ2-3|many
TGTGCCAGCAGCGTAGGGGGGTATCTAGATACGCAGTATTTT
CASSVGGYLDTQYF
>-|TRBV30|TRBJ1-3|many
TGTGCCTGGAGTGTATCTGGAAACACCATATATTTT
CAWSVSGNTIYF
>TRBD1|TRBV12-3/TRBV12-4|TRBJ1-2|many
TGTGCCAGCAGTCCCGGGACAGGGAATGGCTACACCTTC
CASSPGTGNGYTF
>TRBD1|TRBV19|TRBJ2-1|many
TGTGCCAGTAGCGCTGGGACAGGCGCCTACAATGAGCAGTTCTTC
CASSAGTGAYNEQFF
>TRBD1|TRBV20-1|TRBJ2-3|many
TGCAGTGCCCCGGGACAGGGGGCCACAGATACGCAGTATTTT
CSAPGQGATDTQYF
>-|TRBV12-3/TRBV12-4|TRBJ1-5|many
TGTGCCAGTGTGGATGGCAATCAGCCCCAGCATTTT
CASVDGNQPQHF
>-|TRBV7-9|TRBJ2-7|many
TGTGCCAGCAGCTTAATGTTGGTCTACGAGCAGTACTTC
CASSLMLVYEQYF
>-|TRBV14|TRBJ1-6|many
TGTGCCAGCAGCCTACATCATAATTCACCCCTCCACTTT
CASSLHHNSPLHF
>TRBD1|TRBV25-1|TRBJ1-6|many
TGTGCCACCCAATACAGGGGGCGGGATTCACCCCTCCACTTT
CATQYRGRDSPLHF
>TRBD1|TRBV20-1|TRBJ2-3|many
TGCAGTGCTTTTGGCCAGGGGACAGCCCACCGCACGCAGTATTTT
CSAFGQGTAHRTQYF
>TRBD1|TRBV19|TRBJ2-3|many
TGTGCCAGTAGGAGACAGGGAACGGGGACAGATACGCAGTATTTT
CASRRQGTGTDTQYF
>TRBD2|TRBV5-1|TRBJ2-1|many
TGCGCCAGCAGGATAACTAGCGGCTACAATGAGCAGTTCTTC
CASRITSGYNEQFF
>TRBD1|TRBV12-3/TRBV12-4|TRBJ1-6|many
TGTGCCAGCAGTTTAGGGGGGGGACAGGCTTCACCCCTCCACTTT
CASSLGGGQASPLHF
>-|TRBV12-3/TRBV12-4|TRBJ1-1|many
TGTGCCAGCAGTTTACAAGGAGCTGAAGCTTTCTTT
CASSLQGAEAFF
>-|TRBV18|TRBJ1-1|few
TGTGCCAGCTCGACTACCACGAAAAACACTGAAGCTTTCTTT
CASSTTTKNTEAFF
>-|TRBV5-1|TRBJ2-3|many
TGCGCCAGCAGCTTGTGGGCCTGGCAGCACACAGATACGCAGTATTTT
CASSLWAWQHTDTQYF
>-|TRBV5-1|TRBJ1-2|-
TGCGCCAGCAGCTCGCCGGGGAGCGGCTTCTATGGCTACACCTTC
CASSSPGSGFYGYTF
>-|TRBV7-8|TRBJ2-3|many
TGTGCCAGCAGCTTAGCGCGAGGAATTCGCACAGATACGCAGTATTTT
CASSLARGIRTDTQYF
>-|TRBV7-2|TRBJ2-2|many
TGTGCCAGCAGCTTAGACAGGATCCCCGGCGGGGAGCTGTTTTTT
CASSLDRIPGGELFF
>-|TRBV6-6|TRBJ1-3|-
TGTGCCAGCACTCCCTGGGGGGGAAACACCATATATTTT
CASTPWGGNTIYF
>-|TRBV3-1|TRBJ1-1|many
TGTGCCAGCAGCCACGGTGGGGACTGTCTTTACACTGAAGCTTTCTTT
CASSHGGDCLYTEAFF
>-|TRBV7-6|TRBJ1-6|many
TGTGCCAGCAGCTTAGTGGAGGATTCACCCCTCCACTTT
CASSLVEDSPLHF
>TRBD2|TRBV3-1|TRBJ2-1|many
TGTGCCAGCAGCCAAGCACTACTAGCGGGTGGAGGAAGCTCCTACAATGAGCAGTTCTTC
CASSQALLAGGGSSYNEQFF
>-|TRBV7-9|TRBJ2-5|many
TGTGCCAGCAGCTTATACAGTAAAGAGACCCAGTACTTC
CASSLYSKETQYF
>TRBD2|TRBV3-1|TRBJ2-6|many
TGTGCCAGCAGCCAAGGGGGAGGGACGGACCTCAGTGGGGCCAACGTCCTGACTTTC
CASSQGGGTDLSGANVLTF
>-|TRBV2|TRBJ2-5|many
TGTGCCAGCAGTGAAGCGGCTACGCAGGAGACCCAGTACTTC
CASSEAATQETQYF
>TRBD2|TRBV18|TRBJ2-3|many
TGTGCCAGCTCACCCTTAGCGGGGGGAATGGATACGCAGTATTTT
CASSPLAGGMDTQYF
>TRBD1|TRBV12-3/TRBV12-4|TRBJ2-2|many
TGTGCCAGCAGCTGGACAGGGGTCGGCACCGGGGAGCTGTTTTTT
CASSWTGVGTGELFF
>-|TRBV18|TRBJ1-1|many
TGTGCCAGCTCACCCCAGCTAGTGGGGGGCGCGAGTTACACTGAAGCTTTCTTT
CASSPQLVGGASYTEAFF
>TRBD2|TRBV12-3/TRBV12-4|TRBJ2-7|many
TGTGCCAGCACCCCACCGGGACTAGCGAGCGGGGGGTTGGAGCAGTACTTC
CASTPPGLASGGLEQYF
>TRBD2|TRBV6-5|TRBJ2-3|many
TGTGCCAGCAGTTACTCCCGGGCCGTAGCGGGCAACACCGTAGATACGCAGTATTTT
CASSYSRAVAGNTVDTQYF
>TRBD1|TRBV7-9|TRBJ2-2|-
TGTGCCATCAGGACAGGGCCCACCGGGGAGCTGTTTTTT
CAIRTGPTGELFF
>TRBD1|TRBV20-1|TRBJ1-1|many
TGCAGTGGGGACCCCACCGGGACAGGGGTAGGCACTGAAGCTTTCTTT
CSGDPTGTGVGTEAFF
>-|TRBV4-3|TRBJ2-7|many
TGCGCCAGCAGCCCACTGGAGGTGGGGTTCCACGAGCAGTACTTC
CASSPLEVGFHEQYF
>TRBD1|TRBV6-1|TRBJ2-3|many
TGTGCCAGCACCCCCGGACAGGGCGGAGATACGCAGTATTTT
CASTPGQGGDTQYF
>TRBD1|TRBV12-3/TRBV12-4|TRBJ2-7|-
TGTGCCAGCAGTTTGTGGGACAGGGCCTACGAGCAGTACTTC
CASSLWDRAYEQYF
>-|TRBV20-1|TRBJ1-1|many
TGCAGTGAAAGGATACCTTTAAGGACTGAAGCTTTCTTT
CSERIPLRTEAFF
>-|TRBV5-6|TRBJ2-2|many
TGTGCCAGCAGCTTAGGGCCAACCGGGGAGCTGTTTTTT
CASSLGPTGELFF
>-|TRBV20-1|TRBJ2-1|many
TGCAGTGCCCCGCGTTGGGGGTCAGGCGAGCAGTTCTTC
CSAPRWGSGEQFF
>TRBD1|TRBV29-1|TRBJ1-5|many
TGCAGCGTTGATTCAGGGGGTGCCCAGCATTTT
CSVDSGGAQHF
>-|TRBV18|TRBJ1-1|many
TGTGCCAGCTCACCCCTGGGGGGGGAGATGAACACTGAAGCTTTCTTT
CASSPLGGEMNTEAFF
>-|TRBV2|TRBJ2-1|many
TGTGCCAGCAGTGACCCGGGACATCCCGAGCAGTTCTTC
CASSDPGHPEQFF
>-|TRBV5-5|TRBJ1-1|many
TGTGCCAGCAGCCGGACGGTTTTGGAGGGGAACACTGAAGCTTTCTTT
CASSRTVLEGNTEAFF
>TRBD2|TRBV29-1|TRBJ2-5|many
TGCAGCGTCCTGCGGACTAGCGGAGAGACCCAGTACTTC
CSVLRTSGETQYF
>-|TRBV20-1|TRBJ1-5|many
TGCAGTGCTGCCCGGTGGAATCAGCCCCAGCATTTT
CSAARWNQPQHF